The present T cell receptor (beta chain) was sequenced within a study of multiple sclerosis patients with progressive multifocal leukoencephalopathy. In its sample, this clone was seen once. Every PCR reaction included synthetic inline CDR3 controls for all V-J pairings. Assay: immunoSEQ multiplex PCR; the TCRdb copy retains only in-frame clones and omits some. Of 25,000 to 35,000 clones listed, more than 75% are singletons. Specified time point: before natalizumab initiation. All PML patients were female, and all patients had earlier interferon beta. Trimming removed 5 bases from V and 6 bases from J; junction bases left unmatched: 4. This CDR3 is 14 amino acids long. Germline V gene sequence: CDR1 MNHNY, CDR2 SVGAGI (reference sequence).

Source material: PBMCs. The chain has TRBV6-6 and TRBJ2-5; 12 nucleotides line up with TRBD1. This clonotype was sampled from a human donor with multiple sclerosis. The CDR3 DNA follows: TGTGCCAGCAGTCCGGGACAGGGGGCGAAGACCCAGTACTTC. Protein sequence: CASSPGQGAKTQYF.